This paragraph covers one T cell receptor beta chain sequence. Its specificity is not known. The sequence runs out 3 residues before the end of the CDR3; the remainder is reconstructed from the germline J gene. Trimming cost V 8 bases and J 5 bases, with 6 bases left between them. The CDR3 is 10 residues long. Germline CDR1 WSHSY, CDR2 SAAADI. Here immunoSEQ multiplex PCR was the method, and the copy in TCRdb shows in-frame clones only, minus some. The clone table shows approximately 44,000 clones, with the ten largest holding 1% to 1.5%. This sample is part of a study of T cells in women clearing cervical HPV infection. In the study overall: Controls were women whose single incident HPV16 infection cleared within 12 months without precancer or cancer. Case blood drawn at lesion detection; control blood after infection cleared.

Points from the study as a whole: CIN3+ cases had significantly higher TCR repertoire richness than controls, but evenness did not differ.

This chain links TRBV10-2 with TRBJ1-2; D call uncertain. This clonotype was sampled from a woman between 18 and 75 years old with a cervical HPV16 infection that either progressed to CIN3+ or cleared (not recorded which). Material for sequencing was blood buffy coat. The CDR3 reads CASLPYGYTF. Partial CDR3 DNA: TGCGCCAGCCTTCCTTATGGC.